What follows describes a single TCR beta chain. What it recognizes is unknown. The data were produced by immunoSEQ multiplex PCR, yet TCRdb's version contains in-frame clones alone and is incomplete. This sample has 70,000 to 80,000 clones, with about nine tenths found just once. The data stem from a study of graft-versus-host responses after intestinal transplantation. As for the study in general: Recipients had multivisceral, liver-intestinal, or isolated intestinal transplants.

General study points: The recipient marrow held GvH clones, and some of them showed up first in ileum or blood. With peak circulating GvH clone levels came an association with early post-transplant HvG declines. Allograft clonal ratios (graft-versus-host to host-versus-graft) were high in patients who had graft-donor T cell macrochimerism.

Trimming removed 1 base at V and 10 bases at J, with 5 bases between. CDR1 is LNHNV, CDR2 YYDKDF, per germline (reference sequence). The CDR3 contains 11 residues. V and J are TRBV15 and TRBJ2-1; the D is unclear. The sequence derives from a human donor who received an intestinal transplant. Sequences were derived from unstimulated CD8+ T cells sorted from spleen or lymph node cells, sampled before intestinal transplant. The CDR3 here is CATSRGLEQFF. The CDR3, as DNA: TGTGCCACCAGCAGAGGTCTGGAGCAGTTCTTC.